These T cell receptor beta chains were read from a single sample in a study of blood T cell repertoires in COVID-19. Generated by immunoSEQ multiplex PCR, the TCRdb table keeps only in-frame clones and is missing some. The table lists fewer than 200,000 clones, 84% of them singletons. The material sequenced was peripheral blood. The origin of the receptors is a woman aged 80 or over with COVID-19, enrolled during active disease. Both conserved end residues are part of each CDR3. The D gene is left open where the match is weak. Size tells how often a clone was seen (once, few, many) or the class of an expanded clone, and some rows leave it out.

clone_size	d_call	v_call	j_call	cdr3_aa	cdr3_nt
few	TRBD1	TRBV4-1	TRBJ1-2	CASSQTGGNAGYTF	TGCGCCAGCAGCCAAACAGGGGGCAACGCTGGCTACACCTTC
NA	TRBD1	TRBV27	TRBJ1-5	CASSPSQGAHQPQHF	TGTGCCAGCAGTCCCTCACAGGGGGCCCACCAGCCCCAGCATTTT
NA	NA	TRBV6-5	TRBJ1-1	CASTQNTEAFF	TGTGCCAGCACCCAAAACACTGAAGCTTTCTTT
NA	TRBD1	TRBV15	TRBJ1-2	CATTYDRDRVTGYTF	TGTGCCACCACATATGACCGGGACAGGGTGACCGGCTACACCTTC
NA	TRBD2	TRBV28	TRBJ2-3	CASSQLAGGADTQYF	TGTGCCAGCAGTCAACTAGCGGGAGGGGCCGATACGCAGTATTTT
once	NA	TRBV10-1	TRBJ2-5	CASTGGLGSQYF	TGCGCCAGCACTGGCGGACTGGGGTCCCAGTACTTC
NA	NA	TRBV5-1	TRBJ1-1	CASSLFAGSPTEAFF	TGCGCCAGCAGCTTGTTCGCGGGGTCTCCCACTGAAGCTTTCTTT
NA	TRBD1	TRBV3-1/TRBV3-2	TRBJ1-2	CASSQYGGGDNYGYTF	TGTGCCAGCAGCCAGTATGGAGGGGGCGATAACTATGGCTACACCTTC
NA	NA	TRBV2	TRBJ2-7	CASSGAYEQYF	TGTGCCAGCTCCGGAGCCTACGAGCAGTACTTC
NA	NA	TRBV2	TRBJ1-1	CASSIQGSQWAFF	TGTGCCAGCAGCATCCAGGGGTCCCAGTGGGCTTTCTTT
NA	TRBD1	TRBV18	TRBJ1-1	CASSPNGEGASTEAFF	TGTGCCAGCTCACCAAATGGAGAGGGGGCAAGCACTGAAGCTTTCTTT
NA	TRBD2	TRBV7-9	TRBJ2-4	CASSSTSGVAKNIQYF	TGTGCCAGCAGCTCCACTAGCGGAGTAGCCAAAAACATTCAGTACTTC
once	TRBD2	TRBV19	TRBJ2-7	CASNTGAGGAEQYF	TGTGCCAGTAATACCGGAGCGGGAGGTGCCGAGCAGTACTTC
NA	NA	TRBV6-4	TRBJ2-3	CASSVLAGSRGDTQYF	TGTGCCAGCAGTGTCCTGGCGGGTTCTCGCGGGGATACGCAGTATTTT
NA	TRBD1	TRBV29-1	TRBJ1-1	CSVARTGGITEAFF	TGCAGCGTCGCCCGGACAGGGGGCATCACTGAAGCTTTCTTT
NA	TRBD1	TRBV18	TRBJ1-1	CASSQRTGGYTEAFF	TGTGCCAGCTCACAGCGAACAGGGGGTTACACTGAAGCTTTCTTT
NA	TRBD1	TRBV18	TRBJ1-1	CASSPLQGAAEAFF	TGTGCCAGCTCACCGTTACAGGGGGCCGCTGAAGCTTTCTTT
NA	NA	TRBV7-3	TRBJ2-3	CASSPLTGGVSTDTQYF	TGTGCCAGCAGCCCCTTAACCGGCGGGGTGTCCACAGATACGCAGTATTTT
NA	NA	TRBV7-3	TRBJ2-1	CASSLVQGEQFF	TGTGCCAGCAGCTTAGTCCAGGGGGAGCAGTTCTTC
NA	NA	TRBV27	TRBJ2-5	CASSPQGGEETQYF	TGTGCCAGCAGTCCCCAGGGCGGGGAAGAGACCCAGTACTTC
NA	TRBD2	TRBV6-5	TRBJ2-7	CATERTSGNYEQYF	TGTGCCACTGAAAGGACTAGCGGGAATTACGAGCAGTACTTC
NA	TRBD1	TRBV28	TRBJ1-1	CASGQVFMNTEAFF	TGTGCCAGCGGACAGGTCTTTATGAACACTGAAGCTTTCTTT
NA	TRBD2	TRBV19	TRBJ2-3	CASSKRGPLDTQYF	TGTGCCAGTAGTAAGCGGGGGCCCCTGGATACGCAGTATTTT
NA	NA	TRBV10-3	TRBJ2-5	CAISDKETQYF	TGTGCCATCAGTGATAAAGAGACCCAGTACTTC
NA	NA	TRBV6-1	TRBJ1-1	CASSEARVGAFF	TGTGCCAGCAGTGAAGCGCGGGTGGGAGCTTTCTTT
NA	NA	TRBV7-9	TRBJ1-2	CASSRFRPQAGYGYTF	TGTGCCAGCAGCCGATTTAGGCCCCAGGCAGGCTATGGCTACACCTTC
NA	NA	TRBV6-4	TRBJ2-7	CASSDAQKPSYEQYF	TGTGCCAGCAGTGACGCCCAGAAACCTTCCTACGAGCAGTACTTC
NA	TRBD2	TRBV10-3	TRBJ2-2	CAIRGLAETGELFF	TGTGCCATCAGGGGACTAGCTGAGACCGGGGAGCTGTTTTTT
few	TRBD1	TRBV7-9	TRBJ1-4	CASSTQTGGEKLFF	TGTGCCAGCAGCACGCAGACAGGGGGAGAAAAACTGTTTTTT
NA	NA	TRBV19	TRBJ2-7	CASSTSVLSYEQYF	TGTGCCAGTAGTACTAGCGTCCTCTCCTACGAGCAGTACTTC
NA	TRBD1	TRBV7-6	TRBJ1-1	CASSFERQGVNTEAFF	TGTGCCAGCAGCTTCGAGAGACAGGGGGTGAACACTGAAGCTTTCTTT
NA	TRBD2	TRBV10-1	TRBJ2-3	CVTTFAAGGTDTQYF	TGCGTTACAACGTTCGCGGCGGGGGGCACAGATACGCAGTATTTT
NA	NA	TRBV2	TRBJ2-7	CASRGRGSYEQYF	TGTGCCAGCAGAGGCAGGGGATCCTACGAGCAGTACTTC
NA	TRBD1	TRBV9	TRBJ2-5	CASSEAGGLEETQYF	TGTGCCAGCAGCGAGGCAGGGGGTTTAGAAGAGACCCAGTACTTC
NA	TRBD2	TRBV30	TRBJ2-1	CAWSQGLAGYNEQFF	TGTGCCTGGAGCCAAGGACTAGCGGGCTACAATGAGCAGTTCTTC
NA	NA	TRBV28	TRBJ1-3	CASSFWWGNSGNTIYF	TGTGCCAGCAGTTTCTGGTGGGGCAACTCTGGAAACACCATATATTTT
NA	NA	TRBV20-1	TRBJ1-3	CSASYSSGNTIYF	TGCAGTGCTAGTTACAGCTCTGGAAACACCATATATTTT
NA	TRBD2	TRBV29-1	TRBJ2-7	CSVQGGSLVWEQYF	TGCAGCGTTCAGGGCGGGAGCCTCGTCTGGGAGCAGTACTTC
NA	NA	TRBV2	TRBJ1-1	CASSVLSEAFF	TGTGCCAGCAGTGTGTTATCTGAAGCTTTCTTT
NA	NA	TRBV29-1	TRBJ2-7	CSVEFRQDSYEQYF	TGCAGCGTTGAATTCAGACAGGACTCCTACGAGCAGTACTTC